The clone carrying this T cell receptor (beta chain) was recorded a few times. The antigen remains unidentified. This sample stems from a study of CD8 T cells in ankylosing spondylitis. General observations from the study: The clones that were linked to disease were reported to be significantly enriched in matched synovial fluid samples from ankylosing spondylitis patients. Prior literature has documented some motif variants in synovial fluid and blood from reactive arthritis.

The CDR3 spans 12 residues. Germline trimming cut 5 bases from V and 13 bases from J; bases unmatched to any gene: 7. The germline gives CDR1 MNHEY, CDR2 SMNVEV (reference sequence). 5'-RACE, quantitative and with molecular barcodes, yielded the TCR beta libraries. TCRdb reanalysed the 5' RACE reads using MiXCR and keeps one entry per CDR3 protein. Here the sample spans a few hundred thousand distinct CDR3 sequences, about 11% being singletons. Sample: blood, either unsorted or a sorted T cell fraction (not recorded which). This receptor was identified in a male donor with ankylosing spondylitis or in good health (not recorded which). The V gene is TRBV27, the J gene TRBJ2-3; TRBD1 aligns across 9 bases. CDR3 sequence: CASSEQGAREYF. DNA of the CDR3: TGTGCCAGCAGTGAACAGGGGGCCAGGGAGTATTTT.